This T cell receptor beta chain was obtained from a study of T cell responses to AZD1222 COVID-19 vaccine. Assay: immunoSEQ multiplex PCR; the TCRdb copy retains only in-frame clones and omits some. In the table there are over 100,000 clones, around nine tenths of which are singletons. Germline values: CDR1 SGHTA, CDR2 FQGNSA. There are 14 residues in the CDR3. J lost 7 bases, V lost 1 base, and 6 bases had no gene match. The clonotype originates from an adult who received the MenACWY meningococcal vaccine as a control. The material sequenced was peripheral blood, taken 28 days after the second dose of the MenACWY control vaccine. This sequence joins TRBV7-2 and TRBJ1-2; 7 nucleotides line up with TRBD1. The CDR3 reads CASSLEGQWGGYTF. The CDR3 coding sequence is TGTGCCAGCAGCTTAGAGGGACAGTGGGGTGGCTACACCTTC.